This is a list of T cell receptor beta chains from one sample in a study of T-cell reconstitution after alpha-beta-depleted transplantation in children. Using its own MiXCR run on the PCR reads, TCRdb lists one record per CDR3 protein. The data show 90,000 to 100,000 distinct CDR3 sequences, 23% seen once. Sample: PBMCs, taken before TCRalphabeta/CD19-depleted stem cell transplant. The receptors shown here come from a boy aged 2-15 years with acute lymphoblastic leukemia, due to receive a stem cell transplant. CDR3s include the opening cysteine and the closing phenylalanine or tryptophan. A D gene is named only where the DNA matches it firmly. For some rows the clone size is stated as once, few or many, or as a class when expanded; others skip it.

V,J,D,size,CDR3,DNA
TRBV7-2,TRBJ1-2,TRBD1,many,CASSLTSQGFDYGYTF,TGTGCCAGCAGCTTAACATCACAGGGGTTTGACTATGGCTACACCTTC
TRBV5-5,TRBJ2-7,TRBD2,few,CASSTDLGLAVQQYF,TGTGCCAGCAGCACGGACCTCGGACTAGCGGTCCAGCAGTACTTC
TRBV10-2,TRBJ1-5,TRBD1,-,CASSRQGLDQPQHF,TGCGCCAGCAGTCGACAGGGACTCGATCAGCCCCAGCATTTT
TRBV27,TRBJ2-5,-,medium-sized,CASSLFPGQETQYF,TGTGCCAGCAGTTTATTCCCAGGACAAGAGACCCAGTACTTC
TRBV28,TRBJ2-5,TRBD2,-,CASRTAGGGIQQTQYF,TGTGCCAGCAGAACCGCCGGGGGGGGTATACAACAGACCCAGTACTTC
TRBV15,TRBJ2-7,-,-,CATSRPGQLYEQYF,TGTGCCACCAGCAGGCCGGGACAACTATACGAGCAGTACTTC
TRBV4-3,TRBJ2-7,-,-,CASSQLGRSEQYF,TGCGCCAGCAGCCAACTCGGGAGATCCGAGCAGTACTTC
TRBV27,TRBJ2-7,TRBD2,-,CASSGLAGGYEQYF,TGTGCCAGCAGTGGACTAGCGGGAGGCTACGAGCAGTACTTC
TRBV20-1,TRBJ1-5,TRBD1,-,CSARRGQGGNQPQHF,TGCAGTGCTAGGCGGGGGCAGGGGGGCAATCAGCCCCAGCATTTT
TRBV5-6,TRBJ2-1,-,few,CASSRDNEQFF,TGTGCCAGCAGCCGTGACAATGAGCAGTTCTTC
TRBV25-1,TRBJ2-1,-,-,CASSESRSFAYNEQFF,TGTGCCAGCAGTGAATCAAGGAGTTTCGCCTACAATGAGCAGTTCTTC
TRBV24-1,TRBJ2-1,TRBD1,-,CATSVRDRGYNEQFF,TGTGCCACCAGCGTCCGGGACAGGGGCTACAATGAGCAGTTCTTC
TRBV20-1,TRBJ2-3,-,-,CSASRTGVSGGAAYPTQYF,TGCAGTGCCTCACGGACTGGGGTTAGCGGAGGGGCCGCGTACCCTACGCAGTATTTT
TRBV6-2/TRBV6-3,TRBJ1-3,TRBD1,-,CASSGQGGNTIYF,TGTGCCAGCAGTGGACAGGGTGGAAACACCATATATTTT
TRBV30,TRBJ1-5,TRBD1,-,CAWSEGTGISQPQHF,TGTGCCTGGAGTGAAGGGACAGGGATAAGTCAGCCCCAGCATTTT
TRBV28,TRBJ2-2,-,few,CAIRTGNTGELFF,TGTGCCATAAGGACGGGGAACACCGGGGAGCTGTTTTTT
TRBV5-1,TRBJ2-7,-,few,CASSFRDNNEQYF,TGCGCCAGCAGCTTCCGGGACAATAACGAGCAGTACTTC
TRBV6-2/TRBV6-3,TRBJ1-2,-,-,CASRTEGGYTF,TGTGCCAGCAGAACGGAGGGGGGCTACACCTTC
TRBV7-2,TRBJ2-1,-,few,CASSLGGGGSGSVGQFF,TGTGCCAGCAGCTTAGGAGGGGGTGGTAGCGGATCGGTAGGGCAGTTCTTC
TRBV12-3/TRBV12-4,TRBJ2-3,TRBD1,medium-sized,CASSRGGIGTDTQYF,TGTGCCAGCAGCAGAGGGGGCATAGGCACAGATACGCAGTATTTT
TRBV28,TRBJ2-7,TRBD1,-,CATRDRGYEQYF,TGTGCCACGCGGGACAGGGGGTACGAGCAGTACTTC